This entry describes one T cell receptor beta chain. Its cognate antigen is unknown. A read error may produce the germline difference seen at one junction end. Germline DNA was extracted alongside blood RNA, which was obtained from unsorted whole blood. Starting from around 0.45 ug of total RNA, TCR beta cDNA was produced with a primer in the constant region. Slightly modified ARM-PCR served as the procedure for the TCR beta libraries. These libraries came from three rounds of nested multiplex PCR. Using its own MiXCR run on the multiplex PCR reads, TCRdb lists one record per CDR3 protein. The top ten hold under 8.5% of the sample, which has 330,000 or so distinct CDR3 sequences, around 60% seen once. The source of the sample is a study of tumor-infiltrating lymphocytes in primary liver carcinoma. Notes on the study in general: Unsorted bulk processing meant the study did not compare CD4+ and CD8+ repertoires.

This clonotype was sampled from a man aged 40-49 years with primary liver carcinoma and hepatitis B virus infection. Sequenced input: peripheral blood.

The CDR3 coding sequence is TGCGTCAACAGTAGGGACAGGGAATGGAATCAGCCCCAGCATTTT. It yields the protein CVNSRDREWNQPQHF. This sequence joins TRBV6-6 and TRBJ1-5, with 9 nucleotides matching TRBD1. Looked up from germline, CDR1 is MNHNY and CDR2 is SVGAGI (reference sequence). This CDR3 comprises 15 residues.